This T cell receptor beta chain appears in the sequencing data of a study of shared clonotypes between healthy human individuals. Each sample came from a Caucasian adult donor living in Nashville, Tennessee. Some clones are missing from TCRdb's copy, which holds only in-frame ones; the method was immunoSEQ multiplex PCR. This sample has some 1 million clones, with 75% found just once. V was cut by 2 bases and J by 3 bases, with 7 bases left in between. The CDR3 length is 13 residues. The germline V gene encodes CDR1 SGHDN and CDR2 FVKESK. This clone was counted between two and nine times. This TCR came from a man aged 18 to 30 in good health. The V gene is TRBV14, the J gene TRBJ2-5; D possibly corresponds to TRBD2 (6 bases). The sequenced sample was memory CD4+ T cells sorted from blood. The subset denotes: CD45RA-negative fraction. The CDR3 DNA reads as TGTGCCAGCAGCCAATTAGCGGAAGAGACCCAGTACTTC. Translation gives CASSQLAEETQYF.